This T cell receptor beta chain was captured in a study of tumor and adjacent non-tumor tissue in lung cancer. Whole-study findings and limits: TCR diversity was significantly greater in tumor than normal lung tissue.

The CDR3 is 15 amino acids. CDR1 is SGHRS, CDR2 YFSETQ, per germline. V was cut by 2 bases and J by 13 bases, with 22 bases left in between. This sample's RNA came from whole unsorted tissue. More than 3 cm separated this lung sample from the edge of the tumor. A modified ARM-PCR protocol with three rounds of nested PCR amplified TCRbeta. Each CDR3 protein gets one entry after TCRdb re-called the multiplex PCR reads with MiXCR. The data hold 90,000 to 110,000 distinct CDR3 sequences, with over 55% observed a single time. About this clonotype: The antigen is not known.

The chain has TRBV5-1 and TRBJ2-1; a weak D match, TRBD2 (6 bases). Sequencing input: distant non-tumor lung tissue. The TCR sequence derives from a man aged 55 to 70 with non-small cell lung cancer. This chain's CDR3 is CASSLGLRREGDQFF. The CDR3 DNA follows: TGCGCCAGCAGCTTAGGTCTAAGGCGGGAAGGGGACCAGTTCTTC.